The 4 T cell receptor beta chains listed next were all sequenced from one sample in a study of blood T cell repertoires in COVID-19. TCRdb's copy holds only in-frame clones and misses some; the assay was immunoSEQ multiplex PCR. The data hold approximately 450,000 clones, with 75% to 90% observed a single time. The specimen sequenced was peripheral blood. These receptors were collected from a woman in her 30s with acute or convalescent COVID-19.

V usage is TRBV13 and J usage is TRBJ1-2; 7 nucleotides line up with TRBD1. The V and J ends lost 10 bases and 8 bases, in that order; junction bases with no gene match: 7. The CDR3 totals 11 residues. Germline CDR1 is PRHDT and CDR2 is FYEKMQ (reference sequence). The CDR3 reads CAIQGIEGYTF. The CDR3 nucleotides read TGTGCCATACAGGGGATAGAGGGCTACACCTTC.

The genes are TRBV19 and TRBJ1-1; maybe TRBD1 (6 bases). The CDR3 is 15 amino acids. Germline CDR1 LNHDA, CDR2 SQIVND (reference sequence). Trimming cost V 5 bases and J 1 base, with 14 bases left between them. The CDR3: CASSLSGQGNTEAFF. The DNA for the CDR3 is TGTGCCAGTAGTCTCTCGGGACAAGGGAACACTGAAGCTTTCTTT.

CDR3 DNA: TGTGCCAGCAGCCCATTATGGACAGGGAGGTACGAGCAGTACTTC. It codes for CASSPLWTGRYEQYF. V usage is TRBV5-5 and J usage is TRBJ2-7; 8 nucleotides agree with TRBD1. Germline CDR1 and CDR2: SGHKS and YYEKEE (reference sequence). J gave up 4 bases and V 4 bases, and 10 bases lay outside the gene matches. The CDR3 extends over 15 amino acids.

This clone has just one count. This chain uses TRBV1 with TRBJ2-5; the D call of TRBD2 is as the table states it, not checked on the DNA. TRBV1 is classified as a pseudogene. CDR3 length equals 17 residues. The DNA for the CDR3 is TGCACCAGCAGCCAAGAACGGAGTTACCCCTCCCGGGAGACCCAGTACTTC. Its protein product is CTSSQERSYPSRETQYF.